This T cell receptor beta chain was sequenced in a study of beta chain features in type 1 diabetes. Expressed TCRB transcripts were sequenced because the entire RNA isolate underwent reverse transcription. The assay was immunoSEQ multiplex PCR, and TCRdb's table has in-frame clones only and misses some. The sample lists more than 350,000 clones; about 10% were seen once. Per the germline V gene, CDR1 is MNHEY and CDR2 is SVGAGI. The CDR3 loop spans 13 amino acids. V shed 6 bases and J 8 bases; nucleotides not matched to a gene: 9. This sequence joins TRBV6-5 and TRBJ2-7; 8 bases agree with TRBD2. What was sequenced was naive CD4+ T cells from blood. The TCR was taken from a woman between 18 and 30 years old in good health. As DNA, the CDR3 is TGTGCCAGCAGGTCTCCGGGACTAGACAAGCAGTACTTC. The encoded protein is CASRSPGLDKQYF.